Following are 10 T cell receptor beta chains from one sample sequenced in a study of blood T cell repertoires in COVID-19. Clones were sequenced by immunoSEQ multiplex PCR, and TCRdb holds only the in-frame ones, with some missing. The table lists about 170,000 clones, 88% of them singletons. Sequencing was performed on peripheral blood. The origin of the receptors is a man aged 50 to 60 who had recovered from COVID-19.

The chain carries TRBV27 and TRBJ2-3; 9 nucleotides match TRBD2. CDR1 is MNHEY, CDR2 SMNVEV, per germline (reference sequence). The CDR3 has 17 residues. J was trimmed by 2 bases and V by 2 bases; bases with no gene match: 8. CDR3 DNA: TGTGCCAGCAGTTTAGTTCGTCTAGCGGGGTACACAGATACGCAGTATTTT. Its protein is CASSLVRLAGYTDTQYF.

This clone was found once. The V and J genes are TRBV5-6 and TRBJ2-7; 7 bases match TRBD2. After removal of 2 bases from V and 5 bases from J, the junction contained 7 bases not matched to a gene. CDR1 and CDR2 (germline): SGHDT, YYEEEE. The CDR3 has 14 amino acids. The CDR3 reads CASSFPRGEDEQYF. In nucleotides, the CDR3 is TGTGCCAGCAGCTTTCCCCGGGGGGAGGACGAGCAGTACTTC.

Comments on this clone: The sample carries other DNA sequences with the same CDR3. The chain links TRBV9 to TRBJ1-1; D is ambiguous. Between the trimmed V and J ends, which lost 2 bases and 1 base, there was a span of 6 bases. Germline lookup yields CDR1 SGDLS and CDR2 YYNGEE. CDR3 length: 13 amino acids. The CDR3 loop reads CASSVWPNTEAFF. DNA for the CDR3: TGTGCCAGCAGCGTTTGGCCGAACACTGAAGCTTTCTTT. Full variable domain (rest looked up from reference TRBV9 and TRBJ1-1): DSGVTQTPKHLITATGQRVTLRCSPRSGDLSVYWYQQSLDQGLQFLIQYYNGEERAKGNILERFSAQQFPDLHSELNLSSLELGDSALYFCASSVWPNTEAFFGQGTRLTVV.

J is TRBJ2-7 and V is TRBV10-3; D perhaps matches TRBD2 (5 bases). The CDR3 consists of 13 residues. Looked up from germline, CDR1 is ENHRY and CDR2 is SYGVKD. V was trimmed by 4 bases and J by 4 bases, leaving 11 bases between them. The CDR3 protein is CAISGTGKYEQYF. As DNA, the CDR3 is TGTGCCATCAGTGGGACCGGGAAGTACGAGCAGTACTTC.

Remarks on this clone: This CDR3 is also generated by other DNA sequences in the sample. This chain connects TRBV27 to TRBJ1-2; the D is unclear. Germline V lookup: CDR1 MNHEY, CDR2 SMNVEV (reference sequence). V was clipped by 3 bases and J by 6 bases, with 8 bases between them. CDR3 length: 12 residues. This CDR3 is CASSLKGDGYTF. Here the CDR3 DNA reads TGTGCCAGCAGTTTGAAAGGAGATGGCTACACCTTC.

V usage is TRBV5-6 and J usage is TRBJ2-5; 10 bases fit TRBD2. The CDR3 consists of 16 residues. The trim removed 3 bases at V and 5 bases at J, leaving 10 bases unmatched. CDR1 is SGHDT, CDR2 YYEEEE, per germline. Here the CDR3 DNA reads TGTGCCAGCAGCTCTCTAGCGGGAGTGACGGGGGAGACCCAGTACTTC. Translating gives CASSSLAGVTGETQYF.

V and J are TRBV5-5 and TRBJ2-7; a possible D gene is TRBD1 (6 bases). Per germline, CDR1 SGHKS and CDR2 YYEKEE (reference sequence). V gave up 2 bases and J gave up 6 bases, with 21 bases separating them. The CDR3 has 16 residues. The CDR3 bases are TGTGCCAGCAGCTTCTTACAGGGAGCCCTACCCGGCGAGCAGTACTTC. Protein product: CASSFLQGALPGEQYF.

V gene TRBV6-1 combines with J gene TRBJ2-7; 8 bases are shared with TRBD1. There are 15 residues in the CDR3. V gave up 1 base and J gave up 4 bases; unmatched junction bases: 6. CDR1 and CDR2 (germline): MNHNS, SASEGT. As DNA, the CDR3 is TGTGCCAGCAGTGAAGTCGGACAGGGACCATACGAGCAGTACTTC. It specifies CASSEVGQGPYEQYF.

This chain connects TRBV27 to TRBJ2-1; 8 nucleotides align to TRBD2. Germline CDR1 MNHEY, CDR2 SMNVEV (reference sequence). With 3 bases clipped from V and 6 bases from J, the junction kept 10 bases outside the gene matches. CDR3 length: 16 amino acids. The CDR3 reads CASSFYAGLVFNEQFF. The CDR3 coding sequence is TGTGCCAGCAGTTTTTATGCGGGACTAGTATTCAATGAGCAGTTCTTC.

The genes are TRBV6-2 or TRBV6-3 and TRBJ2-4, with a weak D call TRBD1 (6 bases). V was clipped by 2 bases and J by 0 bases, with 11 bases between them. The CDR3 sequence is 16 residues long. Germline CDR1 is MNHEY and CDR2 is SVGEGT. The CDR3 bases are TGTGCCAGCAGTTACCCGGCAGGGGAAGCCAAAAACATTCAGTACTTC. Translated: CASSYPAGEAKNIQYF.